This T cell receptor beta chain was profiled in a study of blood T cell repertoires in COVID-19. Overall study context: In each case, the material was cDNA or gDNA derived from T cells, B-cell-depleted T cells, or PBMCs.

In the study's own analysis: Using reference gene primer amplification, nucleated cell counts were estimated. Using immunoSEQ multiplex PCR, the repertoire was profiled, and TCRdb retains in-frame clones only, with some absent. V and J calls plus clone size are reproduced from that table; the DNA served to infer D and trimming. This table holds tens of thousands of clones, roughly 86% found once. CDR1 and CDR2 (germline): KGHDR, SFDVKD. This CDR3 contains 16 residues. Trimming removed 3 bases from V and 2 bases from J, with 13 bases in between. The source is a human donor in a cohort sampled during active COVID-19. The sequencing sample was made of peripheral blood. The chain uses TRBV24-1 and TRBJ1-5, with D tentatively TRBD1 (5 bases). CDR3 protein: CATSDRQTEGNQPQHF. CDR3 sequence (DNA): TGTGCCACCAGTGATCGACAGACCGAGGGCAATCAGCCCCAGCATTTT.